This entry lists 28 T cell receptor beta chains sequenced from one sample in a study of brain T cells in children with intractable seizures. Clones were sequenced by immunoSEQ multiplex PCR, and TCRdb holds only the in-frame ones, with some missing. Of around 340,000 clones in the sample, over 90% were seen once. Time point specified: blood from clinic visit 5 months post-surgery; TSC patient then seizure free. The source was peripheral blood, collected less than 6 months after surgery. The receptors stem from a boy under three years old with tuberous sclerosis and intractable seizures.

The chain has TRBV30 and TRBJ2-6, with D possibly TRBD1 on 5 matching bases. Germline V gene lookup returns CDR1 GTSNPN and CDR2 SVGIG (reference sequence). The germline V and J ends were trimmed by 7 bases and 0 bases, with 7 bases remaining between them. The CDR3 totals 13 residues. The CDR3 sequence: CALDSSGANVLTF. CDR3 sequence (DNA): TGTGCCTTAGACAGCTCTGGGGCCAACGTCCTGACTTTC.

The rearrangement links TRBV9 to TRBJ2-7; 9 nucleotides agree with TRBD1. Germline CDR1 reads SGDLS; CDR2 reads YYNGEE. The CDR3 has 15 amino acids. V lost 0 bases, J lost 4 bases, and 5 bases stayed unmatched. In nucleotides, the CDR3 is TGTGCCAGCAGCGTAGATGTGACAGGGGGATACGAGCAGTACTTC. Translating gives CASSVDVTGGYEQYF.

The CDR3 DNA follows: TGCGCCAGCAGCTTGGCCCAGGGGCGGGCAATCTACGAGCAGTACTTC. Its translation is CASSLAQGRAIYEQYF. The chain uses TRBV5-1 and TRBJ2-7, with D perhaps matching TRBD1 (6 bases). Deletions cut 0 bases from V and 3 bases from J, with 16 bases between. Germline V gene data show CDR1 as SGHRS and CDR2 as YFSETQ. The CDR3 spans 16 residues.

The rearrangement uses TRBV3-1 (or the pseudogene TRBV3-2) and TRBJ2-7, with 11 positions matching TRBD1. This CDR3 spans 15 amino acids. J lost 2 bases, V lost 5 bases, and 5 bases had no gene match. Germline values: CDR1 LGHDT, CDR2 YNNKEL (reference sequence). The CDR3 protein is CASSSPGQGAYEQYF. CDR3 DNA sequence: TGTGCCAGCAGCTCCCCGGGACAGGGGGCCTACGAGCAGTACTTC.

The sample holds many counts of this clone. The chain recombines TRBV18 with TRBJ1-5; D is uncertain. The CDR3 is made up of 15 amino acids. The V and J ends lost 2 bases and 9 bases respectively, with 17 bases between them. CDR1 and CDR2 from the germline V gene are KGHSH and LQKENI. The CDR3 nucleotides read TGTGCCAGCTCACCAGACGCATCCTTTTTAGCGCCCCAGCATTTT. Protein: CASSPDASFLAPQHF.

The CDR3 reads CASSKTAKDRGRSYEQYF. The CDR3 DNA sequence: TGCGCCAGCAGCAAAACTGCGAAGGACAGGGGGCGCTCCTACGAGCAGTACTTC. V usage is TRBV5-1 and J usage is TRBJ2-7; TRBD1 aligns across 11 bases. The germline V gene encodes CDR1 SGHRS and CDR2 YFSETQ. The CDR3 has 18 amino acids. V trimming: 4 bases; J trimming: 0 bases; junction bases outside the gene matches: 12.

The chain uses TRBV11-2 and TRBJ2-1, with D tentatively TRBD2 (5 bases). Per germline, CDR1 SGHAT and CDR2 FQNNGV. Trimming took 4 bases from V and 0 from J, leaving 16 bases between them. This CDR3 is 17 amino acids long. The CDR3 DNA reads TGTGCCAGCAGCTCCGTTCGAGGGTCCCGCTCCTACAATGAGCAGTTCTTC. Its protein product is CASSSVRGSRSYNEQFF.

As for this clone: This sample also contains other DNA sequences that code for the same CDR3. J is TRBJ2-1 and V is TRBV5-1; 10 bases are a match to TRBD2. Germline assignment: CDR1 SGHRS and CDR2 YFSETQ. Trimming took 0 bases from V and 8 from J; bases not matched to a gene: 5. The CDR3 extends over 15 amino acids. CDR3 loop: CASSLALAGVDEQFF. For the CDR3, the DNA is TGCGCCAGCAGCTTGGCCCTAGCGGGAGTTGATGAGCAGTTCTTC.

The chain combines TRBV1 with TRBJ1-5. TRBV1 is tagged as a pseudogene. There are 16 residues in the CDR3. The CDR3 nucleotides read TGCACCAGCCGCCCGGGAGTTGCAGATAGCAATCAGCCCCAGCATTTT. Its protein is CTSRPGVADSNQPQHF.

This chain uses TRBV9 with TRBJ1-1, with TRBD1 matching over 8 bases. Trimming removed 2 bases from V and 4 bases from J; junction bases left unmatched: 13. Germline CDR1 is SGDLS and CDR2 is YYNGEE. The CDR3 runs 17 residues. The DNA for the CDR3 is TGTGCCAGCAGCGTGTCTTGGGCAGGGGGCGCGGGCACTGAAGCTTTCTTT. Amino acids: CASSVSWAGGAGTEAFF.

CDR3 sequence: CATSRDPTGGEKLFF. The CDR3 DNA reads as TGTGCCACCAGCAGGGACCCTACGGGTGGCGAAAAACTGTTTTTT. The V call is TRBV15, the J call TRBJ1-4; D is unresolved. V shed 3 bases and J shed 8 bases, with 16 bases lying between them. Germline CDR1 and CDR2: LNHNV and YYDKDF (reference sequence). This CDR3 region has 15 residues. Full variable domain (outside the CDR3, taken from reference TRBV15 and TRBJ1-4): DAMVIQNPRYQVTQFGKPVTLSCSQTLNHNVMYWYQQKSSQAPKLLFHYYDKDFNNEADTPDNFQSRRPNTSFCFLDIRSPGLGDTAMYLCATSRDPTGGEKLFFGSGTQLSVL.

The chain employs TRBV6-5 and TRBJ2-7, with D tentatively TRBD2 (6 bases). CDR3 length: 14 amino acids. From germline, CDR1 is MNHEY and CDR2 SVGAGI. V was cut by 0 bases and J by 0 bases, with 6 bases left in between. CDR3 DNA: TGTGCCAGCAGTTACTCCGGGAGCTCCTACGAGCAGTACTTC. It specifies CASSYSGSSYEQYF.

V is TRBV5-6 and J is TRBJ1-5; D might be TRBD1 (6 bases). Germline V gives CDR1 SGHDT, CDR2 YYEEEE. The CDR3 has 15 residues. V lost 0 bases and J lost 4, with 11 bases in between. The CDR3 region has the DNA TGTGCCAGCAGCTTGGGTGGCAGGGGAAATCAGCCCCAGCATTTT. Translated: CASSLGGRGNQPQHF.

The chain combines TRBV6-1 with TRBJ1-1; D is perhaps TRBD1 (6 bases). Between the trimmed V and J ends, which lost 1 base and 2 bases, there was a span of 11 bases. The V gene's germline CDR1 is MNHNS and CDR2 SASEGT. There are 15 residues in the CDR3. CDR3 sequence reads: CASSEVGAFNTEAFF. CDR3 nucleotide sequence: TGTGCCAGCAGTGAAGTGGGGGCTTTTAACACTGAAGCTTTCTTT.

This clone was observed a few times. J is TRBJ1-6 and V is TRBV23-1, with D possibly being TRBD1 (5 bases). TRBV23-1 is an ORF; its function is uncertain. The ends were cut back, 6 bases at V and 6 bases at J, with 12 bases in the middle. The CDR3 contains 14 residues. CDR3 protein: CASSRDGFNSPLHF. CDR3 DNA sequence: TGCGCCAGCAGCCGGGACGGATTTAATTCACCCCTCCACTTT.

The chain has TRBV5-6 and TRBJ2-2; no firm D call. The V and J ends lost 1 base and 6 bases respectively, with 4 bases between them. Germline V gene lookup returns CDR1 SGHDT and CDR2 YYEEEE. The CDR3 runs to 12 residues. CDR3: CASSLTSGELFF. CDR3 bases: TGTGCCAGCAGCTTGACATCCGGGGAGCTGTTTTTT. The full variable domain, rest sourced from reference TRBV5-6 and TRBJ2-2, is DAGVTQSPTHLIKTRGQQVTLRCSPKSGHDTVSWYQQALGQGPQFIFQYYEEEERQRGNFPDRFSGHQFPNYSSELNVNALLLGDSALYLCASSLTSGELFFGEGSRLTVL.

The V gene is TRBV7-9, the J gene TRBJ2-7; D is unresolved. From germline, CDR1 is SEHNR and CDR2 FQNEAQ (reference sequence). The V end lost 2 bases, the J end lost 3 bases, and 11 bases lay between the germline ends. The CDR3 runs 14 residues. Written as DNA, the CDR3 is TGTGCCAGCAGCTTATACAGTGGGGTCTACGAGCAGTACTTC. Translation gives CASSLYSGVYEQYF.

This chain links TRBV6-5 with TRBJ2-4; tentative D call: TRBD2 (6 bases). The CDR3 runs to 14 residues. Germline values: CDR1 MNHEY, CDR2 SVGAGI. V was cut by 7 bases and J by 1 base, with 11 bases left in between. Here the CDR3 reads CASTTLAAKNIQYF. CDR3 in DNA: TGTGCCAGCACCACCCTAGCGGCCAAAAACATTCAGTACTTC.

The J gene is TRBJ2-7, the V gene TRBV19; the match to TRBD2 covers 7 bases. Germline CDR1 LNHDA, CDR2 SQIVND (reference sequence). V lost 5 bases and J lost 3; bases outside the gene matches: 7. This CDR3 region has 14 residues. As DNA, the CDR3 is TGTGCCAGTAGTGGGTCTAGCGGCCGCTACGAGCAGTACTTC. Protein: CASSGSSGRYEQYF.

V gene TRBV9 combines with J gene TRBJ2-6; D might be TRBD2 (5 bases). Germline CDR1 is SGDLS and CDR2 is YYNGEE. The CDR3 has 14 residues. V gave up 5 bases and J gave up 1 base, with 7 bases separating them. The CDR3 spells CASRGRSGANVLTF. As DNA, the CDR3 is TGTGCCAGCAGAGGGAGATCTGGGGCCAACGTCCTGACTTTC.

In this sample, this clone turned up once. The chain couples TRBV7-6 to TRBJ1-1, with a possible D match to TRBD1 (5 bases). The CDR3 consists of 15 residues. Germline-derived CDR1 and CDR2 are SGHVS and FNYEAQ. Between the trimmed V and J ends, which lost 8 bases and 0 bases, there was a span of 16 bases. The CDR3 DNA sequence: TGTGCCAGCTCTTGGGACGGAACCCTGAACACTGAAGCTTTCTTT. Encoded protein: CASSWDGTLNTEAFF.

This clone was detected once. This rearrangement joins TRBV11-3 to TRBJ2-3, with 10 bases matching TRBD2. V lost 1 base and J lost 3; bases outside the gene matches: 7. Per germline, CDR1 SGHNT and CDR2 YENEEA. The CDR3 is 17 residues long. As DNA, the CDR3 is TGTGCCAGCAGCTTAGCTAGCGGGGGCCATGGGACAGATACGCAGTATTTT. Translating it yields CASSLASGGHGTDTQYF.

This clone has just a few counts. The chain links TRBV3-1 (or the pseudogene TRBV3-2) to TRBJ1-2; D might be TRBD1 (5 bases). The CDR3 has 13 residues. V was clipped by 0 bases and J by 7 bases, with 9 bases between them. Germline V lookup: CDR1 LGHDT, CDR2 YNNKEL (reference sequence). The CDR3 loop is CASSQEGTGGYTF. For the CDR3, the DNA is TGTGCCAGCAGCCAAGAGGGCACAGGTGGCTACACCTTC.

The rearrangement uses TRBV10-1 and TRBJ2-2; D is undetermined. V was cut by 5 bases and J by 2 bases, with 3 bases left in between. CDR1 is WNHNN and CDR2 is SYGVQD in the germline V gene (reference sequence). The CDR3 totals 12 residues. The chain's CDR3 is CASSFNTGELFF. CDR3 DNA sequence: TGCGCCAGCAGTTTCAACACCGGGGAGCTGTTTTTT.

In its sample, this clone was seen once. The rearrangement uses TRBV6-5 and TRBJ2-7; D perhaps matches TRBD1 (5 bases). CDR1 and CDR2 from the germline V gene are MNHEY and SVGAGI. CDR3 length equals 15 residues. V dropped 6 bases and J dropped 7 bases, with 22 bases sitting between them. The DNA of the CDR3 is TGTGCCAGCAGCTATCAAGGACACGCTGCGTGGGAGCAGTACTTC. As protein: CASSYQGHAAWEQYF.

This clone was recorded only once. The genes are TRBV29-1 and TRBJ2-1, with TRBD2 matching 16 bases. Germline V gene data show CDR1 as SQVTM and CDR2 as ANQGSEA. This CDR3 has 14 residues. The V gene end was trimmed by 7 bases and the J gene end by 9 bases; junction bases not matched to a gene: 6. CDR3 in amino acids: CSAGLAGGPIEQFF. The CDR3 DNA reads as TGCAGCGCGGGACTAGCGGGAGGGCCTATTGAGCAGTTCTTC.

A word on this clone: One end of the junction fails to match germline, which may point to a read error. V gene TRBV10-1 combines with J gene TRBJ1-6, with D unresolved. Germline V gene data show CDR1 as WNHNN and CDR2 as SYGVQD (reference sequence). This CDR3 is 11 amino acids long. The DNA of the CDR3 is TGCGCCAGCAGTGAGCCGGGGTCCCTTTACTTT. It yields the protein CASSEPGSLYF.

The gene calls are TRBV9 and TRBJ2-1; D perhaps matches TRBD2 (6 bases). Looked up from germline, CDR1 is SGDLS and CDR2 is YYNGEE. V lost 3 bases and J 3 bases, leaving 16 bases between the germline ends. CDR3 length: 16 amino acids. CDR3 loop: CASSGLMTGDYNEQFF. The CDR3 DNA is TGTGCCAGCAGCGGCTTGATGACGGGGGACTACAATGAGCAGTTCTTC.